This T cell receptor (beta chain) was recorded in a study of Graves' ophthalmopathy and Graves' hyperthyroidism. Study outcomes and limitations: Blood also carried most expanded thyroid clonotypes exceeding 0.001 frequency.

Orbital computed tomography, together with clinical symptoms, serum thyroxine, TRAb and thyroid ultrasound, was used for diagnosis. This clonotype was seen at least ten times. Its antigen is unknown. The V and J ends lost 3 bases and 2 bases, in that order; junction bases with no gene match: 4. CDR3 length: 15 amino acids. Amplification of TCR beta CDR3 regions used RNA transcripts. The first round was an RT-PCR with HTBI primers, and the second round was a multiplex PCR. TCRdb analysed the multiplex PCR reads with MiXCR anew, one entry per CDR3 protein. The data hold approximately 480,000 distinct CDR3 sequences, with under 15% observed a single time.

Sequencing input: blood. The chain has TRBV12-3 or TRBV12-4 and TRBJ1-5; 7 bases are shared with TRBD1. The source of this sequence is a woman aged 30 to 39 with Graves' ophthalmopathy. CDR3 sequence reads: CASSLGTEGNQPQHF. Written as DNA, the CDR3 is TGTGCCAGCAGTTTGGGGACAGAGGGCAATCAGCCCCAGCATTTT.